This T cell receptor (beta chain) was captured in a study of blood T cell repertoires in COVID-19. Study information: The analysed material was cDNA or gDNA that came from T cells, B-cell-depleted T cells, or PBMCs.

Original data processing: Nucleated cell counts were estimated from reference gene primer amplification. Clones were sequenced by immunoSEQ multiplex PCR, and TCRdb holds only the in-frame ones, with some missing. The V and J calls and the clone size are those of that table, but D and trimming were determined from the DNA. Of 150,000 to 200,000 clones in the sample, around 76% were seen once. The germline V gene has CDR1 MRHNA and CDR2 SNTAGT. With 5 bases removed from V and 0 bases from J, the gap between germline ends came to 12 bases. This CDR3 has 15 amino acids. The sample consisted of peripheral blood. The chain links TRBV6-4 to TRBJ2-3; D is perhaps TRBD2 (6 bases). This TCR derives from a woman aged 45-65 years with active or convalescent COVID-19. CDR3 nucleotide sequence: TGTGCCAGCAGTCCTAGCGTGTCTAGCACAGATACGCAGTATTTT. Its protein is CASSPSVSSTDTQYF.